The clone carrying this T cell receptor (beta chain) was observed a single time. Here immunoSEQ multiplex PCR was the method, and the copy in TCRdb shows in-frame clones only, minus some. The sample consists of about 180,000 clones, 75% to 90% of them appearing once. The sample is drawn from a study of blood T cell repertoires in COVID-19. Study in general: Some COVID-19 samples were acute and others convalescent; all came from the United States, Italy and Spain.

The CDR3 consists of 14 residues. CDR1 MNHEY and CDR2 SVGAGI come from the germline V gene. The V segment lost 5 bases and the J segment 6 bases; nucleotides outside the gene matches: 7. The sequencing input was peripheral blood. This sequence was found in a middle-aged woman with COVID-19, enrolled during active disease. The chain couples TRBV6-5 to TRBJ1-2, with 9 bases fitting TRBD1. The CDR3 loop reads CASSRTGTGNGYTF. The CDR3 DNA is TGTGCCAGCAGTCGTACCGGGACAGGGAATGGCTACACCTTC.